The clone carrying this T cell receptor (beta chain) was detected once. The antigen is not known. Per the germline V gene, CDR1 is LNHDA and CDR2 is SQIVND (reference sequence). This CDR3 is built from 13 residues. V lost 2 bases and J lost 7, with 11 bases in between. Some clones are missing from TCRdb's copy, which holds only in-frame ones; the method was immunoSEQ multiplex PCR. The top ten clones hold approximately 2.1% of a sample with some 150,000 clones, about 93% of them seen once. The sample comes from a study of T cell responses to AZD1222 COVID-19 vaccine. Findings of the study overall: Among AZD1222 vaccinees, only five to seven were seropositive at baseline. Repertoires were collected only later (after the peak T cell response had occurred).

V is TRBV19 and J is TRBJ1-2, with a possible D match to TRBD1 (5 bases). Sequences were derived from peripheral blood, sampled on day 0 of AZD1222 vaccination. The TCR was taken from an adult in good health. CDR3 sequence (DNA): TGTGCCAGTAGTATACGGGGCAGGGCTGGCTACACCTTC. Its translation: CASSIRGRAGYTF.